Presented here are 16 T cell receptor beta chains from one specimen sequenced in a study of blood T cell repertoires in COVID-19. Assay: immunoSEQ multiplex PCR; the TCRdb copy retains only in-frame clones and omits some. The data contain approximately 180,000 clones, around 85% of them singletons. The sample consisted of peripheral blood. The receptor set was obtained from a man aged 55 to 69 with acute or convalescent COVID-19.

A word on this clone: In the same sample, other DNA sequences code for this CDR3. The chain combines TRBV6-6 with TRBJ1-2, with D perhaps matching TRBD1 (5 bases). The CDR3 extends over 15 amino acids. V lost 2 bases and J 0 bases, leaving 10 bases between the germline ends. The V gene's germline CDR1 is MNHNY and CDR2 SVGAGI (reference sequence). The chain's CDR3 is CASSYQQGANYGYTF. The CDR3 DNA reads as TGTGCCAGCAGTTACCAGCAGGGCGCTAACTATGGCTACACCTTC.

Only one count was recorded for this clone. CDR3 in DNA: TGTGCCAGCAGCGTAAAGGAGGTTAGCTCCTACGAGCAGTACTTC. It codes for CASSVKEVSSYEQYF. The chain has TRBV9 and TRBJ2-7, with D perhaps matching TRBD2 (5 bases). The germline V gene encodes CDR1 SGDLS and CDR2 YYNGEE. Between the trimmed V and J ends, which lost 1 base and 0 bases, there was a span of 11 bases. The CDR3 length is 15 residues.

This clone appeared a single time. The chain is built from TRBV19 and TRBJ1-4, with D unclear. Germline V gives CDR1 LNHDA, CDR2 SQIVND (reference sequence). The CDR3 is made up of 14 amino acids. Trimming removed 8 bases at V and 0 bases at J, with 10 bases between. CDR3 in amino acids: CASGRQTTNEKLFF. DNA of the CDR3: TGTGCCAGTGGTCGACAAACAACTAATGAAAAACTGTTTTTT.

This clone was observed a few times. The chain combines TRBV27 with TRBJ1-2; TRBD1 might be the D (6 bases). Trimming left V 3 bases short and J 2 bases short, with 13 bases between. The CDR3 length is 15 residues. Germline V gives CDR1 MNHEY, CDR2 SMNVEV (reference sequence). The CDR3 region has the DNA TGTGCCAGCAGTTTCTCCCCCACAGGGAACTATGGCTACACCTTC. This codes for CASSFSPTGNYGYTF.

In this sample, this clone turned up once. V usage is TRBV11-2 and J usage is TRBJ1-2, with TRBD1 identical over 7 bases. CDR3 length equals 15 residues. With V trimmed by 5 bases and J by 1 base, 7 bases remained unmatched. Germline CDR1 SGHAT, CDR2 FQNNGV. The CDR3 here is CASSPGTDFNYGYTF. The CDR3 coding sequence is TGTGCCAGCAGCCCAGGGACAGACTTTAACTATGGCTACACCTTC.

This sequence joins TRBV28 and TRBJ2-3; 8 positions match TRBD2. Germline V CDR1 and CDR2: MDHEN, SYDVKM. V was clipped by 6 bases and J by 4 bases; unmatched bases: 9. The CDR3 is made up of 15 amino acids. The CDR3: CASRLAGLGSDTQYF. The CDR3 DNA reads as TGTGCCAGCAGATTAGCGGGACTCGGGTCAGATACGCAGTATTTT.

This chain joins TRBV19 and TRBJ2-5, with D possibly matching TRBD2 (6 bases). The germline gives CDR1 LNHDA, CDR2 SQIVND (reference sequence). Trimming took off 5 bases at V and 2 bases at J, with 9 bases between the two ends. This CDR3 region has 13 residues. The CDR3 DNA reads TGTGCCAGTAGTTTTGGGGGGCAAGAGACCCAGTACTTC. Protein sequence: CASSFGGQETQYF.

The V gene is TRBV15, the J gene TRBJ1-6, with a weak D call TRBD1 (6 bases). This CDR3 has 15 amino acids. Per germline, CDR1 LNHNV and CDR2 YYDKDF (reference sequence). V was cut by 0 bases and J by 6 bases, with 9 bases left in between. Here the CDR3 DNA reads TGTGCCACCAGCAGAGAACCAGGGGCTAATTCACCCCTCCACTTT. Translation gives CATSREPGANSPLHF.

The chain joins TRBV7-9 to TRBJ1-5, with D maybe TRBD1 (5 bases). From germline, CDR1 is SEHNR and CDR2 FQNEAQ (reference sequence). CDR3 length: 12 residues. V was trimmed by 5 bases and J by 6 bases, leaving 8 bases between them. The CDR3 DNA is TGTGCCAGCAGCCAGCAGGGTCAGCCCCAGCATTTT. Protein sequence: CASSQQGQPQHF.

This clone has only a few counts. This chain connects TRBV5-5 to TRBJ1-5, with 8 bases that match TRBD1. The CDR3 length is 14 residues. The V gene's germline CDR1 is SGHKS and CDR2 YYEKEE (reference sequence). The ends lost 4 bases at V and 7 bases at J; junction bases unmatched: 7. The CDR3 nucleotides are TGTGCCAGCAGCCAGACAGGGGATAGACAGCCCCAGCATTTT. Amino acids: CASSQTGDRQPQHF.

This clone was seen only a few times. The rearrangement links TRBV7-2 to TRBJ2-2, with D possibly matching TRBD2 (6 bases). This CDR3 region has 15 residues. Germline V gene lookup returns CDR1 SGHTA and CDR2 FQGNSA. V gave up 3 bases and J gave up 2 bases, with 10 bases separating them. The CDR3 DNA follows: TGTGCCAGCAGCTTCTGGCGGGGAAACACCGGGGAGCTGTTTTTT. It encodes CASSFWRGNTGELFF.

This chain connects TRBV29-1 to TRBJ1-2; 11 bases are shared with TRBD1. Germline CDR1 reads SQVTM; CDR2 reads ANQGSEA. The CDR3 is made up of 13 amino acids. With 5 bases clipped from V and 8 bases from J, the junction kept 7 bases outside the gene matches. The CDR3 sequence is CSVSRDRGDGYTF. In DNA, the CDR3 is TGCAGCGTTTCCAGGGACAGGGGGGACGGCTACACCTTC.

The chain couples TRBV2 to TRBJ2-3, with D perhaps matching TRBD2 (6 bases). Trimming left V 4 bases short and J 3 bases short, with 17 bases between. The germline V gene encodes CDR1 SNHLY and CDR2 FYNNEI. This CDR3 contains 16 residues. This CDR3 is CASSARQGGVTDTQYF. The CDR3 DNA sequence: TGTGCCAGCAGTGCCCGTCAGGGAGGCGTGACAGATACGCAGTATTTT.

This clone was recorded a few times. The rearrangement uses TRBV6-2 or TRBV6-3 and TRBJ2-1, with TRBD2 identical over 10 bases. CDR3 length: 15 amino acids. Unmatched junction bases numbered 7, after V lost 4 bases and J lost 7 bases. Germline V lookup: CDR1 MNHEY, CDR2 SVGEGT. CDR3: CASSLEREGRNEQFF. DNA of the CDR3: TGTGCCAGCAGTTTAGAGCGGGAGGGGAGAAATGAGCAGTTCTTC.

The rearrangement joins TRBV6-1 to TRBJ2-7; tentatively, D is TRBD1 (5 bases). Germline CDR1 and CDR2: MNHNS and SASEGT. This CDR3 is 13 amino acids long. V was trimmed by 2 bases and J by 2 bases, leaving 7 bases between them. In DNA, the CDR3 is TGTGCCAGCAGTGAAACAGGTCCCTACGAGCAGTACTTC. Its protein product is CASSETGPYEQYF.

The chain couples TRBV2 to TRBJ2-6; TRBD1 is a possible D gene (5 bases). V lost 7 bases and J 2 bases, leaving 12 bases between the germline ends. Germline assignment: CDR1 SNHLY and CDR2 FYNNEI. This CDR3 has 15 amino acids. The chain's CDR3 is CASINQGAGANVLTF. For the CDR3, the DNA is TGTGCCAGCATTAATCAAGGGGCTGGGGCCAACGTCCTGACTTTC.